The 5 T cell receptor beta chains in this list originate from one sample, sequenced in a study of OX40 agonist ivuxolimab in advanced cancers. The method was immunoSEQ multiplex PCR; TCRdb's version includes in-frame clones alone and lacks a portion of them. Here the sample spans roughly 49,000 clones, 88% being singletons. The sequences come from CD4+ or CD8+ T cells sorted from blood, collected in a trial of the OX40 agonist ivuxolimab. The source is an adult with an advanced solid tumor such as melanoma, head and neck, liver or kidney cancer.

The table lists this clone with a count of one. CDR3 protein: CASSSTGTYNYGYTF. In DNA form, the CDR3 reads TGTGCCAGCAGCTCCACAGGGACCTACAACTATGGCTACACCTTC. The rearrangement uses TRBV6-5 and TRBJ1-2, with D possibly TRBD1 on 6 matching bases. The CDR3 has 15 amino acids. Trimming pared 6 bases from V and 2 bases from J, leaving 16 bases between. Germline assignment: CDR1 MNHEY and CDR2 SVGAGI.

The chain employs TRBV5-1 and TRBJ1-4; possibly TRBD1 for D (5 bases). This CDR3 has 15 amino acids. Germline lookup yields CDR1 SGHRS and CDR2 YFSETQ. V was pared by 2 bases and J by 8 bases, with 16 bases between. In nucleotides, the CDR3 is TGCGCCAGCAGCTTTGAAGGGGCAAAAGGAGAAAAACTGTTTTTT. This sequence encodes CASSFEGAKGEKLFF.

The genes are TRBV27 and TRBJ2-7; 11 bases agree with TRBD1. The CDR3 extends over 14 amino acids. V dropped 6 bases and J dropped 2; count of bases not matched to a gene: 3. Per germline, CDR1 MNHEY and CDR2 SMNVEV (reference sequence). The CDR3 region is CASRTGQGAYEQYF. CDR3 DNA sequence: TGTGCCAGCAGGACGGGACAGGGGGCCTACGAGCAGTACTTC.

The rearrangement joins TRBV4-3 to TRBJ1-2; D remains ambiguous. The CDR3 covers 15 residues. CDR1 is LGHNA and CDR2 is YSLEER in the germline V gene. Trimming pared 4 bases from V and 2 bases from J, leaving 14 bases between. The CDR3 loop is CASSRTAFSNYGYTF. The CDR3 region has the DNA TGCGCCAGCAGCCGAACTGCATTTTCAAACTATGGCTACACCTTC.

The chain recombines TRBV30 with TRBJ2-7, with D possibly TRBD2 on 6 matching bases. This CDR3 contains 11 residues. Germline lookup yields CDR1 GTSNPN and CDR2 SVGIG (reference sequence). V lost 2 bases to trimming and J lost 7 bases, with 9 bases between them. The CDR3 DNA reads TGTGCCTGGAGTCTGGGGGGAGAGCAGTACTTC. Translating it yields CAWSLGGEQYF.